This T cell receptor (beta chain) was recorded in a study of Ad26.COV2.S vaccination and SARS-CoV-2 variants. Study-level background: Sample donor was a member of the COV1001 Ad26.COV2.S trial arm.

Points on this clone: Its specificity is unknown.

The assay was immunoSEQ multiplex PCR, and TCRdb's table has in-frame clones only and misses some. Of over 400,000 clones in the sample, roughly nine tenths were seen once. Specified treatment: roughly 19 received Ad26.COV2.S at low or high dose, single or two shots; about 5 received placebo; per-sample allocation not given. Sample collection was performed on day 63 after the first vaccine or placebo injection. Study-level points and caveats: Vaccine and placebo recipients had comparable breadth of non-spike TCRs. There was reportedly substantial breadth in spike-specific CD8+ and CD4+ T cell responses after vaccination.

Sequenced material: peripheral blood, taken in a trial of Ad26.COV2.S vaccine versus placebo. The source of this sequence is a person between 18 and 65 years old who received the Ad26.COV2.S COVID-19 vaccine or a placebo.

Here the CDR3 DNA reads TGTGCCAGCAGCTTAGATAGGGTCTACGAGCAGTACTTC. Translated: CASSLDRVYEQYF. This chain links TRBV7-8 with TRBJ2-7; unclear D gene. This CDR3 comprises 13 residues. CDR1 is SGHVS, CDR2 FQNEAQ, per germline. V was clipped by 1 base and J by 3 bases, with 7 bases between them.